These 22 T cell receptor beta chains were sequenced from one sample in a study of cytomegalovirus exposure and HLA in healthy donors. The PCR employed 60 Vbeta primers together with 13 Jbeta primers. Profiled with immunoSEQ multiplex PCR; TCRdb holds only in-frame clones, not every one. The table records about 130,000 clones, about 81% of them present only once. Material for sequencing was PBMCs. The receptors come from a woman aged 35 to 49 in good health and CMV-seropositive.

J is TRBJ2-7 and V is TRBV11-2, with 8 bases fitting TRBD2. The germline V gene encodes CDR1 SGHAT and CDR2 FQNNGV. The CDR3 spans 14 residues. V shed 6 bases and J 1 base; nucleotides not matched to a gene: 5. In DNA, the CDR3 is TGTGCCAGCAGTTCAAGCGGGAGATCCTACGAGCAGTACTTC. Amino acids: CASSSSGRSYEQYF.

The rearrangement links TRBV12-5 to TRBJ2-1; D is possibly TRBD2 (6 bases). V lost 7 bases and J lost 7, with 14 bases in between. Germline V gene sequence: CDR1 LGHNT, CDR2 FRNRAP. CDR3 size: 13 residues. The CDR3 region has the DNA TGTGCTAGTGTAGGTGGGGGGAAAAATGAGCAGTTCTTC. Its protein is CASVGGGKNEQFF.

The chain uses TRBV7-3 and TRBJ2-2, with D maybe TRBD2 (6 bases). The length of the CDR3 is 16 residues. Trimming removed 1 base at V and 1 base at J, with 10 bases between. Germline values: CDR1 SGHTA, CDR2 FQGTGA. The CDR3 loop reads CASSLIGGRNTGELFF. For the CDR3, the DNA is TGTGCCAGCAGCTTAATTGGGGGGAGGAACACCGGGGAGCTGTTTTTT.

The chain combines TRBV5-1 with TRBJ2-5; the match to TRBD1 covers 9 bases. The end of the DNA is better explained by TRBJ2-7, so the J call may be wrong. The CDR3 is 14 residues long. The germline CDR1 and CDR2 sequences are SGHRS and YFSETQ. CDR3 sequence (DNA): TGCGCCAGCAGCTCGGGGACAGGGTCGTACGAGCAGTACTTC. It encodes CASSSGTGSYEQYF.

This rearrangement joins TRBV6-4 to TRBJ2-1, with 14 bases lining up with TRBD2. With 6 bases clipped from V and 7 bases from J, the junction kept 5 bases outside the gene matches. This CDR3 is 15 amino acids long. CDR1 MRHNA and CDR2 SNTAGT come from the germline V gene. For the CDR3, the DNA is TGTGCCAGCAGCCCCGGGACTAGCGGGAGTAATGAGCAGTTCTTC. Translating it yields CASSPGTSGSNEQFF.

The chain carries TRBV28 and TRBJ1-6; 8 positions match TRBD1. There are 15 residues in the CDR3. CDR1 MDHEN and CDR2 SYDVKM come from the germline V gene. V gave up 1 base and J gave up 5 bases; unmatched junction bases: 1. CDR3 nucleotides: TGTGCCAGCAGTTTATCGACAGGGGATAATTCACCCCTCCACTTT. It specifies CASSLSTGDNSPLHF.

The chain links TRBV11-2 to TRBJ1-2; the D gene is possibly TRBD1 (6 bases). Trimming shortened V by 1 base and J by 6 bases, and 18 bases separated the two germline ends. Looked up from germline, CDR1 is SGHAT and CDR2 is FQNNGV. This CDR3 region has 16 residues. CDR3 residues: CASSLAYATGRDGYTF. CDR3 in DNA: TGTGCCAGCAGCTTAGCTTATGCCACAGGGAGAGATGGCTACACCTTC. Supplemented by reference TRBV11-2 and TRBJ1-2, the full variable domain reads EAGVAQSPRYKIIEKRQSVAFWCNPISGHATLYWYQQILGQGPKLLIQFQNNGVVDDSQLPKDRFSAERLKGVDSTLKIQPAKLEDSAVYLCASSLAYATGRDGYTFGSGTRLTVV.

This clone occurred once. CDR3 sequence reads: CASSEPPGVSNQPQHF. The DNA of the CDR3 is TGTGCCAGCAGTGAACCCCCAGGGGTGAGCAATCAGCCCCAGCATTTT. The V call is TRBV6-1, the J call TRBJ1-5, with D possibly being TRBD1 (6 bases). Germline CDR1 is MNHNS and CDR2 is SASEGT. The CDR3 is made up of 16 amino acids. The V end was cut by 2 bases, the J end by 1 base, with 12 bases between.

This CDR3 reads CASSFSLNTIYF. CDR3 sequence (DNA): TGTGCCAGCAGCTTTTCCCTCAACACCATATATTTT. The gene calls are TRBV7-9 and TRBJ1-3; D remains ambiguous. The CDR3 has 12 amino acids. Trimming removed 3 bases at V and 7 bases at J, with 7 bases between. Germline lookup yields CDR1 SEHNR and CDR2 FQNEAQ (reference sequence).

The chain uses TRBV11-2 and TRBJ2-7; 10 bases map to TRBD1. Germline V lookup: CDR1 SGHAT, CDR2 FQNNGV. The V gene end was trimmed by 3 bases and the J gene end by 4 bases; junction bases not matched to a gene: 3. The CDR3 has 14 residues. The CDR3 protein is CASSLRQGAYEQYF. DNA of the CDR3: TGTGCCAGCAGCTTGCGACAGGGGGCTTACGAGCAGTACTTC.

The chain has TRBV9 and TRBJ2-2; 11 bases are a match to TRBD2. Germline V gives CDR1 SGDLS, CDR2 YYNGEE. V gave up 3 bases and J gave up 6 bases; unmatched junction bases: 4. This CDR3 is built from 15 residues. CDR3 in amino acids: CASSDSGRASGELFF. In DNA, the CDR3 is TGTGCCAGCAGCGATAGCGGGAGGGCCTCCGGGGAGCTGTTTTTT.

The rearrangement joins TRBV5-1 to TRBJ2-1; TRBD2 aligns across 7 bases. CDR1 and CDR2 (germline): SGHRS, YFSETQ. The CDR3 is made up of 15 amino acids. Trimming at V came to 4 bases and at J to 9 bases, leaving 13 bases not matched to a gene. The CDR3 DNA is TGCGCCAGCAGCCTGGGATGGGGCGGGAGCGGTGAGCAGTTCTTC. It translates to CASSLGWGGSGEQFF.

This clone was seen once. This chain joins TRBV28 and TRBJ1-2, with TRBD1 matching over 9 bases. Per germline, CDR1 MDHEN and CDR2 SYDVKM. With 5 bases clipped from V and 7 bases from J, the junction kept 11 bases outside the gene matches. CDR3 length equals 15 residues. The CDR3 reads CASSPPGQGVGGYTF. CDR3 nucleotide sequence: TGTGCCAGCAGTCCCCCGGGACAGGGTGTAGGTGGCTACACCTTC.

The rearrangement links TRBV11-2 to TRBJ2-1; TRBD1 aligns across 7 bases. This CDR3 is built from 16 residues. V dropped 5 bases and J dropped 5; count of bases not matched to a gene: 12. The germline V gene encodes CDR1 SGHAT and CDR2 FQNNGV. The CDR3 region is CASSPPGRGFNNEQFF. The DNA of the CDR3 is TGTGCCAGCAGCCCCCCGGGCAGGGGGTTCAACAATGAGCAGTTCTTC.

The chain links TRBV28 to TRBJ1-2, with a possible D match to TRBD1 (5 bases). V shed 5 bases and J shed 5 bases, with 15 bases lying between them. Germline V lookup: CDR1 MDHEN, CDR2 SYDVKM. The CDR3 sequence is 14 residues long. CDR3 sequence (DNA): TGTGCCAGCAGTGCCGGGGCGGCGGGGTATGGCTACACCTTC. The encoded protein is CASSAGAAGYGYTF.

This clone appeared a few times. The rearrangement links TRBV19 to TRBJ2-1; TRBD2 matches at 9 bases. Losses at the gene ends were 8 bases for V and 8 bases for J; bases not matched to a gene: 7. CDR3 length: 13 residues. Germline CDR1 and CDR2: LNHDA and SQIVND (reference sequence). Here the CDR3 DNA reads TGTGCCAGTGCAGGACTAGCGAGGGATGAGCAGTTCTTC. Amino acids: CASAGLARDEQFF.

The CDR3 nucleotides read TGTGCCAGCAGCAGACACGGAGGGTACCAAGAGACCCAGTACTTC. Its protein is CASSRHGGYQETQYF. This rearrangement joins TRBV21-1 to TRBJ2-5; the table calls TRBD2, which could not be checked here. TRBV21-1 has pseudogene status. CDR3 length: 15 amino acids.

The genes are TRBV7-9 and TRBJ2-3; 10 bases align to TRBD1. The germline CDR1 and CDR2 sequences are SEHNR and FQNEAQ (reference sequence). J lost 4 bases, V lost 1 base, and 2 bases had no gene match. The CDR3 consists of 15 residues. CDR3 region: CASSLVGQGADTQYF. The CDR3 coding sequence is TGTGCCAGCAGCTTAGTTGGACAGGGGGCAGATACGCAGTATTTT.

The chain joins TRBV19 to TRBJ2-5, with 14 bases lining up with TRBD2. CDR3 length: 17 residues. J gave up 4 bases and V 2 bases, and 6 bases lay outside the gene matches. The germline V gene has CDR1 LNHDA and CDR2 SQIVND (reference sequence). The CDR3 DNA sequence: TGTGCCAGTAGTATACGTGGACTAGCGGGAGGTCGAGAGACCCAGTACTTC. Translating gives CASSIRGLAGGRETQYF.

This clone was found once. This rearrangement joins TRBV13 to TRBJ2-1; TRBD2 matches 8 bases. This CDR3 has 14 residues. The V and J ends lost 9 bases and 4 bases, in that order; junction bases with no gene match: 8. The germline V gene encodes CDR1 PRHDT and CDR2 FYEKMQ (reference sequence). CDR3 in amino acids: CASSAGGVYNEQFF. CDR3 DNA: TGTGCCAGTAGCGCCGGGGGGGTATACAATGAGCAGTTCTTC.

This chain links TRBV9 with TRBJ2-5; D may be TRBD1 (7 bases). V was clipped by 4 bases and J by 0 bases, with 19 bases between them. The CDR3 is made up of 17 amino acids. Germline CDR1 SGDLS, CDR2 YYNGEE. CDR3 DNA sequence: TGTGCCAGCAGCTCCAGGGGGGTAGCGGCCTACCAAGAGACCCAGTACTTC. Residues: CASSSRGVAAYQETQYF.

Note on this clone: A junction end diverges from the germline sequence, so it may reflect a read error. V gene TRBV7-6 combines with J gene TRBJ2-7; 8 nucleotides match TRBD1. The length of the CDR3 is 13 residues. Germline values: CDR1 SGHVS, CDR2 FNYEAQ. The CDR3 DNA is TGCGCCAGCAGCCACCGGACAGGGCGGGAACCGTACTTC. Translation: CASSHRTGREPYF. The full variable domain, in which reference TRBV7-6 and TRBJ2-7 provide the parts outside the CDR3, is GAGVSQSPRYKVTKRGQDVALRCDPISGHVSLYWYRQALGQGPEFLTYFNYEAQQDKSGLPNDRFSAERPEGSISTLTIQRTEQRDSAMYRCASSHRTGREPYFGPGTRLTVT.